The next 24 T cell receptor beta chains were all read from a single sample in a study of cytomegalovirus exposure and HLA in healthy donors. PCR involved 60 Vbeta and 13 Jbeta primers. Profiling relied on immunoSEQ multiplex PCR, and the TCRdb table lists in-frame clones only, not all of them. The top ten clones hold under 2.5% of a sample with 120,000 to 150,000 clones, 80% of them seen once. Sequencing input: PBMCs. All receptors come from a man aged 30 to 45 in good health and CMV-seronegative.

The V gene is TRBV4-1, the J gene TRBJ2-1, with TRBD2 matching 7 bases. V trimming: 2 bases; J trimming: 2 bases; junction bases outside the gene matches: 3. From germline, CDR1 is MGHRA and CDR2 YSYEKL. The CDR3 runs to 15 residues. The CDR3 loop is CASSQSAGAYNEQFF. Here the CDR3 DNA reads TGCGCCAGCAGCCAAAGCGCGGGGGCCTACAATGAGCAGTTCTTC.

The CDR3 coding sequence is TGTGCCAGCAGCTTTCGGGGTCACGGGGAGACCCAGTACTTC. Protein: CASSFRGHGETQYF. V usage is TRBV7-6 and J usage is TRBJ2-5; D perhaps matches TRBD2 (5 bases). The V and J ends lost 3 bases and 5 bases respectively, with 13 bases between them. The CDR3 runs 14 residues. In germline, CDR1 is SGHVS, CDR2 FNYEAQ.

The J gene is TRBJ2-7, the V gene TRBV7-3; D possibly corresponds to TRBD1 (6 bases). The CDR3 totals 13 residues. The V and J ends lost 4 bases and 3 bases respectively, with 10 bases between them. Germline V gene data show CDR1 as SGHTA and CDR2 as FQGTGA. The CDR3 protein is CASSSPDSYEQYF. The CDR3 DNA reads TGTGCCAGCAGCTCCCCGGACAGCTACGAGCAGTACTTC.

This clone was seen a few times. The chain joins TRBV6-1 to TRBJ2-7; perhaps TRBD2 as D (5 bases). Germline CDR1 MNHNS, CDR2 SASEGT. The V and J ends lost 7 bases and 4 bases respectively, with 8 bases between them. The CDR3 runs 11 residues. Written as DNA, the CDR3 is TGTGCCAGCACTCGGGATTACGAGCAGTACTTC. Protein product: CASTRDYEQYF.

This clone occurred once. The chain has TRBV5-1 and TRBJ2-1; 7 positions match TRBD1. With 3 bases clipped from V and 1 base from J, the junction kept 4 bases outside the gene matches. Germline V gene data show CDR1 as SGHRS and CDR2 as YFSETQ. CDR3 length equals 15 residues. CDR3 sequence: CASSSGTDSYNEQFF. The CDR3 DNA is TGCGCCAGCAGCTCCGGGACAGATTCCTACAATGAGCAGTTCTTC.

The genes are TRBV5-1 and TRBJ2-7, with 7 bases lining up with TRBD1. CDR1 is SGHRS and CDR2 is YFSETQ in the germline V gene. The V gene end was trimmed by 0 bases and the J gene end by 4 bases; junction bases not matched to a gene: 10. The CDR3 totals 16 residues. CDR3 protein: CASSLAGQGEPYEQYF. In DNA form, the CDR3 reads TGCGCCAGCAGCTTGGCCGGGCAGGGGGAGCCGTACGAGCAGTACTTC.

The DNA for the CDR3 is TGTGCCAGCAGTTCGGGACTAGCGGGGGTCCAAGGGGAGCTGTTTTTT. The encoded protein is CASSSGLAGVQGELFF. The chain carries TRBV6-6 and TRBJ2-2; 14 bases match TRBD2. Germline CDR1 and CDR2: MNHNY and SVGAGI (reference sequence). The V gene end was trimmed by 4 bases and the J gene end by 8 bases; junction bases not matched to a gene: 6. The CDR3 has 16 residues.

This clone came up once. CDR3 protein: CSVRAGPVTGGEQYF. CDR3 in DNA: TGCAGCGTACGAGCCGGTCCCGTTACAGGGGGCGAGCAGTACTTC. The V gene is TRBV29-1, the J gene TRBJ2-7, with 8 bases lining up with TRBD1. The CDR3 loop spans 15 amino acids. CDR1 SQVTM and CDR2 ANQGSEA come from the germline V gene. J was trimmed by 6 bases and V by 6 bases; bases with no gene match: 16.

The chain employs TRBV5-4 and TRBJ1-2; 8 nucleotides agree with TRBD1. The CDR3 is 15 residues long. Germline V gene lookup returns CDR1 SGHNT and CDR2 YYREEE (reference sequence). V lost 1 base and J lost 4; bases outside the gene matches: 6. The CDR3 nucleotides are TGTGCCAGCAGCTTGTCAGGGGGCTTCGGCTATGGCTACACCTTC. This gives the protein CASSLSGGFGYGYTF.

J is TRBJ2-3 and V is TRBV7-9; TRBD1 agrees at 9 bases. Unmatched junction bases numbered 10, after V lost 7 bases and J lost 8 bases. This CDR3 region has 14 residues. Germline V gives CDR1 SEHNR, CDR2 FQNEAQ (reference sequence). DNA of the CDR3: TGTGCCAGCACCGCCACAGGGGGCACGGGTACGCAGTATTTT. It is translated as CASTATGGTGTQYF.

This rearrangement joins TRBV6-5 to TRBJ2-2, with D possibly matching TRBD1 (6 bases). Trimming removed 6 bases at V and 5 bases at J, with 16 bases between. CDR1 is MNHEY and CDR2 is SVGAGI in the germline V gene. The CDR3 has 15 residues. The CDR3 nucleotides are TGTGCCAGCAGATCCCGACCGACAGGTACCGGGGAGCTGTTTTTT. Translated: CASRSRPTGTGELFF.

The chain employs TRBV5-3 and TRBJ2-7; 8 bases align to TRBD2. TRBV5-3 is marked as an open reading frame, function uncertain. This CDR3 is built from 15 residues. The V gene end was trimmed by 0 bases and the J gene end by 2 bases; junction bases not matched to a gene: 4. The CDR3 nucleotides are TGTGCCAGAAGCTTGGTACTAGCGGAGACCTACGAGCAGTACTTC. Its protein is CARSLVLAETYEQYF.

Comment on this clone: Other DNA sequences in this specimen translate into the identical CDR3. This chain connects TRBV4-1 to TRBJ2-7; D is perhaps TRBD2 (6 bases). CDR1 is MGHRA and CDR2 is YSYEKL in the germline V gene. Trimming cost V 0 bases and J 4 bases, with 7 bases left between them. The CDR3 extends over 13 amino acids. The CDR3 sequence: CASSQDRGYEQYF. In DNA, the CDR3 is TGCGCCAGCAGCCAAGATCGGGGGTACGAGCAGTACTTC.

In this sample, this clone turned up once. This chain joins TRBV5-6 and TRBJ2-5; D may be TRBD1 (6 bases). Germline V lookup: CDR1 SGHDT, CDR2 YYEEEE. Trimming took off 4 bases at V and 2 bases at J, with 9 bases between the two ends. CDR3 length equals 13 residues. In nucleotides, the CDR3 is TGTGCCAGCAGCGTCGGACAGCAAGAGACCCAGTACTTC. This gives the protein CASSVGQQETQYF.

The V and J genes are TRBV12-5 and TRBJ2-7; maybe TRBD1 (6 bases). CDR3 length: 15 amino acids. V lost 5 bases, J lost 3 bases, and 17 bases lay in between. CDR1 LGHNT and CDR2 FRNRAP come from the germline V gene. CDR3 sequence: CASGHRRNRDYEQYF. In DNA form, the CDR3 reads TGTGCTAGTGGTCACCGACGAAACAGGGACTACGAGCAGTACTTC.

This clone appeared once. This sequence joins TRBV9 and TRBJ2-7, with TRBD2 matching 9 bases. V shed 3 bases, J shed 7 bases, and the junction held 8 bases outside the gene matches. Germline V CDR1 and CDR2: SGDLS, YYNGEE. The CDR3 runs to 14 residues. The CDR3 DNA is TGTGCCAGCAGCGCTAGCGGGATCGCCAGGGAGCAGTACTTC. Translation gives CASSASGIAREQYF.

This clone was seen once. The V gene is TRBV25-1, the J gene TRBJ1-1; unclear D gene. Germline assignment: CDR1 MGHDK and CDR2 SYGVNS. This CDR3 is built from 15 residues. Trimming pared 4 bases from V and 1 base from J, leaving 13 bases between. The CDR3: CASSAWSAGNTEAFF. CDR3 sequence (DNA): TGTGCCAGCAGTGCCTGGAGCGCGGGGAACACTGAAGCTTTCTTT.

The chain joins TRBV5-1 to TRBJ1-2; the D is unclear. Germline V CDR1 and CDR2: SGHRS, YFSETQ. This CDR3 is built from 15 residues. V was cut by 3 bases and J by 6 bases, with 18 bases left in between. Here the CDR3 reads CASSYTGDWRNGYTF. As DNA, the CDR3 is TGCGCCAGCAGCTATACGGGAGATTGGAGGAATGGCTACACCTTC.

This chain links TRBV6-1 with TRBJ2-3, with 8 bases matching TRBD2. The germline gives CDR1 MNHNS, CDR2 SASEGT. The CDR3 has 15 amino acids. J lost 0 bases, V lost 6 bases, and 5 bases had no gene match. The CDR3: CASSARGGSTDTQYF. The CDR3 DNA follows: TGTGCCAGCAGCGCACGGGGGGGAAGCACAGATACGCAGTATTTT.

This chain uses TRBV10-2 with TRBJ2-7; 11 nucleotides match TRBD2. The CDR3 sequence is 16 residues long. J lost 0 bases, V lost 6 bases, and 7 bases had no gene match. Germline CDR1 is WSHSY and CDR2 is SAAADI. CDR3: CASRAPTSGSSYEQYF. The CDR3 coding sequence is TGCGCCAGCAGGGCTCCTACTAGCGGGAGCTCCTACGAGCAGTACTTC.

The rearrangement links TRBV9 to TRBJ2-5; possible D gene TRBD2, 6 bases. V was shortened by 0 bases and J by 4 bases, with 10 bases between the two germline ends. Germline V gene sequence: CDR1 SGDLS, CDR2 YYNGEE. This CDR3 has 14 residues. CDR3 amino acids: CASSVGRGGETQYF. CDR3 in DNA: TGTGCCAGCAGCGTAGGGAGGGGAGGAGAGACCCAGTACTTC.

This clone was recorded once. The chain has TRBV6-1 and TRBJ1-2; no clear D gene. Deletions cut 3 bases from V and 2 bases from J, with 19 bases between. Germline values: CDR1 MNHNS, CDR2 SASEGT. The CDR3 length is 17 residues. CDR3 DNA: TGTGCCAGCAGTGAGAGTTCGGCGAGGGTCGGGAACTATGGCTACACCTTC. Translating it yields CASSESSARVGNYGYTF.

The V and J genes are TRBV30 and TRBJ1-3, with 7 bases fitting TRBD1. The trim removed 1 base at V and 3 bases at J, leaving 9 bases unmatched. The V gene's germline CDR1 is GTSNPN and CDR2 SVGIG (reference sequence). The CDR3 length is 16 residues. DNA for the CDR3: TGTGCCTGGAGTGAGGGGGCACGGTCAAGTGGAAACACCATATATTTT. It translates to CAWSEGARSSGNTIYF.

This chain links TRBV5-6 with TRBJ2-1; 11 bases are a match to TRBD1. CDR1 and CDR2 (germline): SGHDT, YYEEEE. The CDR3 runs 13 residues. Trimming removed 7 bases from V and 6 bases from J; junction bases left unmatched: 3. The CDR3: CASVGTGGNEQFF. The CDR3 DNA reads TGTGCCAGCGTCGGGACAGGGGGCAATGAGCAGTTCTTC.